Listed below are T cell receptor beta chains from one sample, sequenced in a study of robustness of blood B and T cell sequencing. TCRdb ran MiXCR on the PCR reads and lists one entry per CDR3 protein. The sample has 3,500 to 5,000 distinct CDR3 sequences; approximately 50% are singletons. The sample taken for sequencing was peripheral blood. All receptors derive from a human donor in good health. Both conserved end residues are part of each CDR3. The D gene is left open where the match is weak. Only some rows state a clone size, as once, few, many or a class for expanded clones.

J: TRBJ2-2; size: -; D: TRBD2; V: TRBV4-1; DNA: TGCGCCAGCAGCCGCGCGGGGGGCACCGGGGAGCTGTTTTTT; CDR3: CASSRAGGTGELFF
J: TRBJ1-1; size: once; D: -; V: TRBV9; DNA: TGTGCCAGCAGCGGGGCCATGCTAGGGACTGAAGCTTTCTTT; CDR3: CASSGAMLGTEAFF
J: TRBJ1-6; size: few; D: -; V: TRBV5-1; DNA: TGCGCCAGCAGCCAGTGGACAACTAATTCACCCCTCCACTTT; CDR3: CASSQWTTNSPLHF
J: TRBJ1-1; size: -; D: TRBD1; V: TRBV29-1; DNA: TGCAGCGGTACAGGGGGCTACACTGAAGCTTTCTTT; CDR3: CSGTGGYTEAFF
J: TRBJ1-6; size: -; D: -; V: TRBV13; DNA: TGTGCCAGCAGCCCAAGTCCCCGGACACCCCTCCACTTT; CDR3: CASSPSPRTPLHF
J: TRBJ2-2; size: -; D: TRBD2; V: TRBV10-3; DNA: TGTGCCATCAGTGACCCCCTGGGGGGGGGACCGAACACCGGGGAGCTGTTTTTT; CDR3: CAISDPLGGGPNTGELFF
J: TRBJ2-2; size: few; D: TRBD1; V: TRBV20-1; DNA: TGCAGTGCTAGTGACAGGGAAGCCGGGGAGCTGTTTTTT; CDR3: CSASDREAGELFF
J: TRBJ2-2; size: -; D: -; V: TRBV6-4; DNA: TGTGCCAGCAGTGACACGGGCGGGGAGCTGTTTTTT; CDR3: CASSDTGGELFF
J: TRBJ1-2; size: -; D: -; V: TRBV10-3; DNA: TGTGCCATCAGTGACAGGGGTAAAGGCTACACCTTC; CDR3: CAISDRGKGYTF
J: TRBJ1-2; size: -; D: TRBD1; V: TRBV5-1; DNA: TGCGCCAGCAGCTTCGGACAGGGGACTCCCCTAGCTAACTATGGCTACACCTTC; CDR3: CASSFGQGTPLANYGYTF
J: TRBJ2-3; size: -; D: -; V: TRBV6-2/TRBV6-3; DNA: TGTGCCAGCAGTTACCTACAGGGTTCTAGCACAGATACGCAGTATTTT; CDR3: CASSYLQGSSTDTQYF
J: TRBJ1-1; size: once; D: -; V: TRBV30; DNA: TGTGCCTGGAGTGCCCCAAACACTGAAGCTTTCTTT; CDR3: CAWSAPNTEAFF
J: TRBJ1-1; size: medium-sized; D: -; V: TRBV9; DNA: TGTGCCAGCAGCGTAGTAACAGGGACTGAAGCTTTCTTT; CDR3: CASSVVTGTEAFF
J: TRBJ2-2; size: -; D: -; V: TRBV5-6; DNA: TGTGCCAGCAGCTTGGACAGGGTATTCACCGGGGAGCTGTTTTTT; CDR3: CASSLDRVFTGELFF
J: TRBJ1-3; size: -; D: -; V: TRBV30; DNA: TGTGCCTGGGCCTCGGGGCTGGGAAACACCATATATTTT; CDR3: CAWASGLGNTIYF
J: TRBJ2-6; size: medium-sized; D: -; V: TRBV6-5; DNA: TGTGCCAGCAGTTACGAGTTCAGCCCCAGGTGGGACAAATACTCTGGGGCCAACGTCCTGACTTTC; CDR3: CASSYEFSPRWDKYSGANVLTF
J: TRBJ1-2; size: -; D: -; V: TRBV12-3/TRBV12-4; DNA: TGTGCCAGCAGTTTAGCGGGGGGCGATGGCTACACCTTC; CDR3: CASSLAGGDGYTF
J: TRBJ1-1; size: -; D: -; V: TRBV10-1; DNA: TGCGCCAGCAGTGAGTCCAACAGGGCAACTGAAGCTTTCTTT; CDR3: CASSESNRATEAFF
J: TRBJ1-5; size: -; D: -; V: TRBV11-3; DNA: TGTGCCAGCAGCGCCCGTCGGCAGGTCAATCAGCCCCAGCATTTT; CDR3: CASSARRQVNQPQHF
J: TRBJ2-3; size: few; D: -; V: TRBV5-1; DNA: TGCGCCAGCAGCCCTGCGGGGTCGTTAAGAACAGATACGCAGTATTTT; CDR3: CASSPAGSLRTDTQYF
J: TRBJ1-2; size: -; D: -; V: TRBV12-3/TRBV12-4; DNA: TGTGCCAGCAGTCTGCAGGGATCAGTAAGCAATAACTATGGCTACACCTTC; CDR3: CASSLQGSVSNNYGYTF
J: TRBJ1-6; size: -; D: TRBD1; V: TRBV7-9; DNA: TGTGCCAGCAGCCGCGGACAGGGGTACAATTCACCCCTCCACTTT; CDR3: CASSRGQGYNSPLHF
J: TRBJ1-2; size: -; D: -; V: TRBV30; DNA: TGTGCCTGGAGTACCGCGACTGCTTACTATGGCTACACCTTC; CDR3: CAWSTATAYYGYTF
J: TRBJ1-2; size: few; D: TRBD1; V: TRBV6-1; DNA: TGTGCCAGCAGGACAGGGTTGAGCTACACCTTC; CDR3: CASRTGLSYTF
J: TRBJ2-3; size: few; D: -; V: TRBV6-1; DNA: TGTGCCAGCAGTGGTCCGGGGCGGAATACGCAGTATTTT; CDR3: CASSGPGRNTQYF
J: TRBJ1-2; size: few; D: -; V: TRBV5-5; DNA: TGTGCCAGCAGCTTGGAGGTACGGCAGGGGATCTATGGCTACACCTTC; CDR3: CASSLEVRQGIYGYTF
J: TRBJ2-4; size: few; D: -; V: TRBV6-1; DNA: TGTGCCAGCAGTGAAGGAGTTGCCAAAAACATTCAGTACTTC; CDR3: CASSEGVAKNIQYF
J: TRBJ1-1; size: -; D: -; V: TRBV4-2; DNA: TGTGCCAGCAGCCTTTATTCAGGGGCTGTAGGGGTATCTGAAGCTTTCTTT; CDR3: CASSLYSGAVGVSEAFF
J: TRBJ1-1; size: -; D: -; V: TRBV30; DNA: TGTGCCTGGAGTGTGGGGGGTCGAGGCGCTGAAGCTTTCTTT; CDR3: CAWSVGGRGAEAFF
J: TRBJ2-7; size: few; D: TRBD2; V: TRBV5-1; DNA: TGCGCCAGCAGCTTGGAGGCTAGCGGCTCCTACGAGCAGTACTTC; CDR3: CASSLEASGSYEQYF
J: TRBJ1-2; size: -; D: -; V: TRBV6-1; DNA: TGTGCCAGCGGGCATCCAAATTATGGCTACACCTTC; CDR3: CASGHPNYGYTF
J: TRBJ2-3; size: few; D: TRBD1; V: TRBV18; DNA: TGTGCCAGCTCGCTGACAGGGGGCTCGACAGATACGCAGTATTTT; CDR3: CASSLTGGSTDTQYF
J: TRBJ1-1; size: few; D: TRBD1; V: TRBV5-1; DNA: TGCGCCAGCAGCAGCCGGGACAGGGGGCTCACTGAAGCTTTCTTT; CDR3: CASSSRDRGLTEAFF
J: TRBJ1-2; size: -; D: -; V: TRBV11-2; DNA: TGTGCCAGCAGCCTCCGGGACGGCGATGGCTACACCTTC; CDR3: CASSLRDGDGYTF
J: TRBJ2-4; size: -; D: -; V: TRBV29-1; DNA: TGCAGCGTTGCCAATGTAGCCAAAAACATTCAGTACTTC; CDR3: CSVANVAKNIQYF
J: TRBJ2-3; size: -; D: TRBD2; V: TRBV13; DNA: TGTGCCAGCAGCGGCCAGCTAGCGGGCGCAGATACGCAGTATTTT; CDR3: CASSGQLAGADTQYF
J: TRBJ2-7; size: few; D: TRBD1; V: TRBV18; DNA: TGTGCCAGCTCAGAGACAGGGGGCGCGGACTACGAGCAGTACTTC; CDR3: CASSETGGADYEQYF
J: TRBJ1-6; size: -; D: -; V: TRBV4-1; DNA: TGCGCCAGCAGCCAAGAATTCTCGGGGGGTGATTCACCCCTCCACTTT; CDR3: CASSQEFSGGDSPLHF
J: TRBJ2-1; size: -; D: TRBD2; V: TRBV5-1; DNA: TGCGCCAGCAGCTTGATAGTGGGACTAAATTACAATGAGCAGTTCTTC; CDR3: CASSLIVGLNYNEQFF
J: TRBJ2-6; size: once; D: -; V: TRBV20-1; DNA: TGCAGTGCTAAGGGCCCGGGGGCTGGGGCCAACGTCCTGACTTTC; CDR3: CSAKGPGAGANVLTF
J: TRBJ1-2; size: -; D: TRBD1; V: TRBV11-3; DNA: TGTGCCAGCACCCCCCCAGGGGGCACCTTC; CDR3: CASTPPGGTF
J: TRBJ2-3; size: -; D: TRBD2; V: TRBV29-1; DNA: TGCAGCGTTGAAGATATGCTCGCCGGGACACCGGGAGGGGAGCAGTATTTT; CDR3: CSVEDMLAGTPGGEQYF
J: TRBJ1-2; size: few; D: -; V: TRBV10-3; DNA: TGTGCCATCAGATACGCCGGGACCTATGGCTACACCTTC; CDR3: CAIRYAGTYGYTF
J: TRBJ1-2; size: -; D: TRBD1; V: TRBV5-6; DNA: TGTGCCAGCAGCGTTCGGGACAGGGAATTTATAGGCTACACCTTC; CDR3: CASSVRDREFIGYTF